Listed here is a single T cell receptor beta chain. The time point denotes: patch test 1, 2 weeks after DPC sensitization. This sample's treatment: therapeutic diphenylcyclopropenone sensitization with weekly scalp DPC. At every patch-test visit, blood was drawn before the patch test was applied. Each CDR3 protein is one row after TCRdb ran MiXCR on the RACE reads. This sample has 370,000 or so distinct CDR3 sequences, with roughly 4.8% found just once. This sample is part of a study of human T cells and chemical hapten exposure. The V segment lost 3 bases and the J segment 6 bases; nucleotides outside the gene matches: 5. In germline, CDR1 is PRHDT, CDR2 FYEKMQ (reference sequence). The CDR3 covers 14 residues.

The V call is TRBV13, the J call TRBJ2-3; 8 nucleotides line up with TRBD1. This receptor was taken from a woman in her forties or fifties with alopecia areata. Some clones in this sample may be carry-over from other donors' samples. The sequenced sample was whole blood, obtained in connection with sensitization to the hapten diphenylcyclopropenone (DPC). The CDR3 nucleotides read TGTGCCAGCAGCTTCCGGACAGGGTATGATACGCAGTATTTT. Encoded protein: CASSFRTGYDTQYF. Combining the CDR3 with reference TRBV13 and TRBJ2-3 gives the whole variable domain AAGVIQSPRHLIKEKRETATLKCYPIPRHDTVYWYQQGPGQDPQFLISFYEKMQSDKGSIPDRFSAQQFSDYHSELNMSSLELGDSALYFCASSFRTGYDTQYFGPGTRLTVL.